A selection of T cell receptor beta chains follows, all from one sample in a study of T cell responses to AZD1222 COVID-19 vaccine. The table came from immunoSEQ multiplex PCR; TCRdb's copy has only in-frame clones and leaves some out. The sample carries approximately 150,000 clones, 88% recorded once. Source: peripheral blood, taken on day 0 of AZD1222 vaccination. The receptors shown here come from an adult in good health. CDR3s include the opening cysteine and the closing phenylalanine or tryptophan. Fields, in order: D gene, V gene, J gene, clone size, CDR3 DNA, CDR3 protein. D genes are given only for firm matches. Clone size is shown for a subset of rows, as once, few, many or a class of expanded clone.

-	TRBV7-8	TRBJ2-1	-	TGTGCCAGCAGCTCGGACCCCTCCTACAATGAGCAGTTCTTC	CASSSDPSYNEQFF
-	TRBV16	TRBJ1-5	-	TGTGCCAGCAGCCAAGGGCAGGGGAATCAGCCCCAGCATTTT	CASSQGQGNQPQHF
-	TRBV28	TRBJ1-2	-	TGTGCCAGTCTTTACGGCGCCTCCCGAGGCGGCTACACCTTC	CASLYGASRGGYTF
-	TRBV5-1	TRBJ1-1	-	TGCGCCAGCAGCTTGGCCTCTGGCCAAGGGACTGAAGCTTTCTTT	CASSLASGQGTEAFF
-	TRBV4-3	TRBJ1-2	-	TGCGCCAGCAGCCAAGAACTCAGATTTAACTATGGCTACACCTTC	CASSQELRFNYGYTF
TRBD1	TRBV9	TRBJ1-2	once	TGTGCCAGCAGCGTGGGACAGGGGGCCTATGGCTACACCTTC	CASSVGQGAYGYTF
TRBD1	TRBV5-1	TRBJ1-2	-	TGCGCCAGCAGCTTGTGGGGGACAGGGCAGAGGGATGGCTACACCTTC	CASSLWGTGQRDGYTF
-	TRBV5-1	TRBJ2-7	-	TGCGCCAGCAGCTTCGGAGCGGGTGGGTCCTACGAGCAGTACTTC	CASSFGAGGSYEQYF
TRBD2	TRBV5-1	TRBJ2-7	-	TGCGCCAGCAGCTTGGGTGGACTAGCGGGAGGGAGCTCCTACGAGCAGTACTTC	CASSLGGLAGGSSYEQYF
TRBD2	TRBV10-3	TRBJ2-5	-	TGTGCCATCAGTGAATGGGCTAGCGGGAGTGGAGGGGAGACCCAGTACTTC	CAISEWASGSGGETQYF
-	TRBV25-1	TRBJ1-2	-	TGTGCCAGCAGTCCACCGGGGAGGAACTTCTATGGCTACACCTTC	CASSPPGRNFYGYTF
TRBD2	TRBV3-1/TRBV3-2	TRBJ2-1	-	TGTGCCAGCAGCACGCGGACTAGCGGGAAATACAATGAGCAGTTCTTC	CASSTRTSGKYNEQFF
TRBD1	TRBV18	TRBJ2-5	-	TGTGCCAGCTCACCACCGGGACAGGGTGTTCAAGAGACCCAGTACTTC	CASSPPGQGVQETQYF
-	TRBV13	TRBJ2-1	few	TGTGCCAGCAGCTTAGTGCATGAGCAGTTCTTC	CASSLVHEQFF
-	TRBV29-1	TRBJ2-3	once	TGCAGCGTTGAGTCGGGGGTCGCGAATACGCAGTATTTT	CSVESGVANTQYF
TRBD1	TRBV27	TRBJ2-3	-	TGTGCCAGCAGTTTGGCACGGGACAGTTACACAGATACGCAGTATTTT	CASSLARDSYTDTQYF
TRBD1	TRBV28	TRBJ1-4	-	TGTGCCAGCAGTTTAGGGACAGATGAAAAACTGTTTTTT	CASSLGTDEKLFF
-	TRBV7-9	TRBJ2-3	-	TGTGCCAGCATCCGGGCACTAGGAGAGGCAGATACGCAGTATTTT	CASIRALGEADTQYF
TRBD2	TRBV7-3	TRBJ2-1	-	TGTGCCAGCAGCTTATCGGGGACTAGCGGGAGAAATTTTCAGTTCAATGAGCAGTTCTTC	CASSLSGTSGRNFQFNEQFF
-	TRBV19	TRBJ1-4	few	TGTGCCAGTAGTATCCTTGGAGGGATTAATGAAAAACTGTTTTTT	CASSILGGINEKLFF
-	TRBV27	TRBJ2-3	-	TGTGCCAGCAGTTCGACAGGCCGTAGCACAGATACGCAGTATTTT	CASSSTGRSTDTQYF